The clone carrying this TCR beta chain came up once. Its specificity is not known. The data originate from a study of shared clonotypes between healthy human individuals. Findings of the study overall: Represented diversity (both genetic and exposure-history) was limited by the small number of donors. The researchers took only blood, and tissue repertoires probably look different.

The ends were cut back, 1 base at V and 0 bases at J, with 4 bases in the middle. CDR1 is LGHNA and CDR2 is YSLEER in the germline V gene. This CDR3 has 14 residues. Deep-level assay runs were performed. Profiled with immunoSEQ multiplex PCR; TCRdb holds only in-frame clones, not every one. The table has roughly 1.5 million clones, around 98% seen once. This TCR was sampled from a man aged 25 to 40 in good health. The sequencing input was naive CD4+ T cells sorted from blood. Subset in this sample: CD45RA+ positively selected. This chain links TRBV4-3 with TRBJ2-1; D gene uncertain. The DNA for the CDR3 is TGCGCCAGCAGCCAAGGGTACTCCTACAATGAGCAGTTCTTC. Its translation is CASSQGYSYNEQFF.